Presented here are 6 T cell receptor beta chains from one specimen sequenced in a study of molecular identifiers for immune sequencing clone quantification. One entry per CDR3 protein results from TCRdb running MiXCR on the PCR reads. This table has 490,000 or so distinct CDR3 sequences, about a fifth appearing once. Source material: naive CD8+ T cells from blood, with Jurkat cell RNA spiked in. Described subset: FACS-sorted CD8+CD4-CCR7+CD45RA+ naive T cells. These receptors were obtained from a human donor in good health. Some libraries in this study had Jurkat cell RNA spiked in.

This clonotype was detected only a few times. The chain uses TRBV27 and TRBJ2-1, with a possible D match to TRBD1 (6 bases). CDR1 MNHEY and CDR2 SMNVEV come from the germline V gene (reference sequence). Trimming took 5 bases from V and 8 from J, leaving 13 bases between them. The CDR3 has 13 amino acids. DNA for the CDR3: TGTGCCAGCAGTCCTAGACAGGCCTATGAGCAGTTCTTC. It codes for CASSPRQAYEQFF.

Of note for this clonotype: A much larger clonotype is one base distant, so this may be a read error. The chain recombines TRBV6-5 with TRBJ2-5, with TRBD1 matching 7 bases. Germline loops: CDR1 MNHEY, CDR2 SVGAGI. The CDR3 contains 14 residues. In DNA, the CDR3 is TGTGCCAGCAGTTACGACAGGGCGGCAGAGGCCCAGTACTTC. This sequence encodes CASSYDRAAEAQYF.

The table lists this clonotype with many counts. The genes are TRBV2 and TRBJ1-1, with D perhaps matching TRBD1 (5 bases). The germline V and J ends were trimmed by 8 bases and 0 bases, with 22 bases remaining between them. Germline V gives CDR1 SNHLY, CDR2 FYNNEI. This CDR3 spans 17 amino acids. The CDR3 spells CASGMAGLNSVNTEAFF. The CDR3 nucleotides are TGTGCCAGCGGAATGGCGGGACTCAATTCGGTGAACACTGAAGCTTTCTTT.

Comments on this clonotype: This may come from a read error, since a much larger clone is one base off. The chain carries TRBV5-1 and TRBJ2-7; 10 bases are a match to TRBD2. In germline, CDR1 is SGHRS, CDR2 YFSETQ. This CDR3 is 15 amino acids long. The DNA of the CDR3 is TGCGCCAGCAGCTTGGGGACTAGCGGATCCTACGGGCAGTACTTC. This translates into CASSLGTSGSYGQYF.

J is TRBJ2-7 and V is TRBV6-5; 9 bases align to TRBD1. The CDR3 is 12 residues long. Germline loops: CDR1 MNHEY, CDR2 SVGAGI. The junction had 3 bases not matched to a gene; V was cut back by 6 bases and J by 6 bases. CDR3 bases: TGTGCCAGCAGGGACAGGGGCCTCGAGCAGTACTTC. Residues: CASRDRGLEQYF.

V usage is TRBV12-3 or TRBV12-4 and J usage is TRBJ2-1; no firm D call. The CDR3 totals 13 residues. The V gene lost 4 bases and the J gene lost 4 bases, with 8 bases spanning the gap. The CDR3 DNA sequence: TGTGCCAGCAGTTCTCTACGTTACAATGAGCAGTTCTTC. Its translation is CASSSLRYNEQFF.